This entry lists 5 T cell receptor beta chains sequenced from one sample in a study of OX40 agonist ivuxolimab in advanced cancers. The library was prepared using the immunoSEQ multiplex PCR assay. TCRdb's version of the immuneACCESS table is confined to in-frame rearrangements and falls short of the full clone set. An unresolved V gene accounts for under half of the shortfall where checked; the remainder is of unknown origin. Counted in this sample were 70,000 or so clones; about 85% of them appeared once. The ten largest clones represent 17% of the sample. Sequenced here: CD4+ or CD8+ T cells sorted from blood, sampled in a trial of the OX40 agonist ivuxolimab. The receptors shown here come from an adult with an advanced solid tumor such as melanoma, head and neck, liver or kidney cancer.

The chain joins TRBV2 to TRBJ2-7; the match to TRBD2 covers 7 bases. Germline values: CDR1 SNHLY, CDR2 FYNNEI. This CDR3 region has 15 residues. J was trimmed by 0 bases and V by 5 bases; bases with no gene match: 7. CDR3 sequence: CASSLLASSSYEQYF. The CDR3 DNA is TGTGCCAGCAGTTTACTAGCGTCGAGCTCCTACGAGCAGTACTTC.

The rearrangement links TRBV4-2 to TRBJ2-3; TRBD2 matches 13 bases. The J segment lost 3 bases and the V segment lost 6 bases, leaving 6 bases of the junction unmatched. The CDR3 sequence is 16 residues long. The germline gives CDR1 LGHNA, CDR2 YNFKEQ. CDR3 nucleotides: TGTGCCAGCAGGGGACTAGCGGGAATTGTTACAGATACGCAGTATTTT. Translation: CASRGLAGIVTDTQYF.

This chain joins TRBV6-6 and TRBJ2-7; D perhaps matches TRBD1 (6 bases). V lost 7 bases to trimming and J lost 3 bases, with 13 bases between them. CDR1 and CDR2 (germline): MNHNY, SVGAGI (reference sequence). The CDR3 is made up of 13 amino acids. The CDR3 region has the DNA TGTGCCAGCAATACAGGACAGAGCTACGAGCAGTACTTC. Protein sequence: CASNTGQSYEQYF.

The chain couples TRBV7-2 to TRBJ2-3; TRBD2 might be the D (5 bases). The CDR3 loop spans 15 amino acids. V lost 4 bases and J lost 3, with 14 bases in between. CDR1 SGHTA and CDR2 FQGNSA come from the germline V gene. CDR3: CASSSLDFPTDTQYF. The CDR3 DNA reads as TGTGCCAGCAGCTCCCTGGACTTTCCGACAGATACGCAGTATTTT.

The chain uses TRBV15 and TRBJ2-2, with 8 bases aligning to TRBD1. The CDR3 has 16 residues. Germline V lookup: CDR1 LNHNV, CDR2 YYDKDF (reference sequence). The V and J ends lost 1 base and 1 base, in that order; junction bases with no gene match: 2. CDR3 bases: TGTGCCACCAGCAGAGTAGGGACAGGGAACACCGGGGAGCTGTTTTTT. It is translated as CATSRVGTGNTGELFF. The entire variable domain, with the rest obtained from reference TRBV15 and TRBJ2-2, is as follows: DAMVIQNPRYQVTQFGKPVTLSCSQTLNHNVMYWYQQKSSQAPKLLFHYYDKDFNNEADTPDNFQSRRPNTSFCFLDIRSPGLGDTAMYLCATSRVGTGNTGELFFGEGSRLTVL.